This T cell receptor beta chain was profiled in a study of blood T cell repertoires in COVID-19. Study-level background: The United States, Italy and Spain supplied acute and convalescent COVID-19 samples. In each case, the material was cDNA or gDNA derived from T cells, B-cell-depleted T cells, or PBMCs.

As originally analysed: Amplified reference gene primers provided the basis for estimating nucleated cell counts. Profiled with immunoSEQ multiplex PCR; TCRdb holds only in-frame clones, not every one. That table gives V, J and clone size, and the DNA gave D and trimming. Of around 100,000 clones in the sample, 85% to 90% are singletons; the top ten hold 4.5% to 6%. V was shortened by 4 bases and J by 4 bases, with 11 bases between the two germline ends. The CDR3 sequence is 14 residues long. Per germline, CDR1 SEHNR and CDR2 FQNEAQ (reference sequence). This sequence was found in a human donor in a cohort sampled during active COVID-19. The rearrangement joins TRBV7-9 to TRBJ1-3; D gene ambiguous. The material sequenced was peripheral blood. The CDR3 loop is CASSSSNSGNTIYF. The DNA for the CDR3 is TGTGCCAGCAGCTCCTCCAACAGCGGAAACACCATATATTTT. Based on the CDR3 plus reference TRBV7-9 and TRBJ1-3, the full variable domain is DTGVSQNPRHKITKRGQNVTFRCDPISEHNRLYWYRQTLGQGPEFLTYFQNEAQLEKSRLLSDRFSAERPKGSFSTLEIQRTEQGDSAMYLCASSSSNSGNTIYFGEGSWLTVV.